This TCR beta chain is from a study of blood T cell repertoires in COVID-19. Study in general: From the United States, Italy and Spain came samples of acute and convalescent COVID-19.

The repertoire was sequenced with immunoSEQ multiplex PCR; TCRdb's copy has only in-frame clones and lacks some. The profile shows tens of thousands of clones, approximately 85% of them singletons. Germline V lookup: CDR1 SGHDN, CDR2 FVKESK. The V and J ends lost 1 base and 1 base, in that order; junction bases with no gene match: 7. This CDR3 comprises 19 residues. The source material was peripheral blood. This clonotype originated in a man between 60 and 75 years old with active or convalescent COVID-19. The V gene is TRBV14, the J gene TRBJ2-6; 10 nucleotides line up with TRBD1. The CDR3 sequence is CASSQGRTGGVSGANVLTF. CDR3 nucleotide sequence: TGTGCCAGCAGCCAAGGTCGGACAGGGGGTGTTTCTGGGGCCAACGTCCTGACTTTC.